Below, 20 T cell receptor beta chains from the same sample are listed, as sequenced in a study of graft-versus-host responses after intestinal transplantation. These receptors' targets are unknown. Only in-frame clones appear in the TCRdb table, and some are missing; sequencing was by immunoSEQ multiplex PCR. The sample contains 75,000 to 95,000 clones, roughly 90% of which appear only once. The specimen comprised unstimulated CD4+ T cells sorted from spleen or lymph node cells, sampled before transplant. The receptors were sampled from a human donor who was the organ donor for an intestinal transplant.

The DNA of the CDR3 is TGTGCCAGCAGCTTAAGCGGGGGGGAGACCTACGAGCAGTACTTC. It specifies CASSLSGGETYEQYF. The chain has TRBV7-3 and TRBJ2-7; 9 bases are a match to TRBD2. V was pared by 1 base and J by 2 bases, with 3 bases of the junction left unmatched. This CDR3 is built from 15 residues. Germline lookup yields CDR1 SGHTA and CDR2 FQGTGA.

V gene TRBV4-2 combines with J gene TRBJ1-1; D gene unclear. Germline V gene data show CDR1 as LGHNA and CDR2 as YNFKEQ. Trimming removed 1 base from V and 5 bases from J, with 8 bases in between. This CDR3 is built from 13 residues. The CDR3: CASSQVFPTEAFF. As DNA, the CDR3 is TGTGCCAGCAGCCAAGTTTTTCCAACTGAAGCTTTCTTT.

The rearrangement joins TRBV28 to TRBJ2-5, with D possibly TRBD2 on 6 matching bases. V lost 4 bases and J 7 bases, leaving 16 bases between the germline ends. The germline CDR1 and CDR2 sequences are MDHEN and SYDVKM. CDR3 length: 14 amino acids. The CDR3 here is CASSSLEGVATQYF. DNA of the CDR3: TGTGCCAGCAGTTCCCTGGAGGGAGTGGCGACCCAGTACTTC.

This chain connects TRBV5-1 to TRBJ2-1; D possibly corresponds to TRBD1 (6 bases). From germline, CDR1 is SGHRS and CDR2 YFSETQ. Trimming took 0 bases from V and 1 from J, leaving 8 bases between them. The CDR3 contains 15 residues. The CDR3 sequence: CASSLEQGSYNEQFF. The CDR3 DNA reads TGCGCCAGCAGCTTGGAACAGGGATCCTACAATGAGCAGTTCTTC.

V gene TRBV5-1 combines with J gene TRBJ2-7, with a weak D call TRBD1 (5 bases). CDR3 length: 14 amino acids. The V gene's germline CDR1 is SGHRS and CDR2 YFSETQ. Trimming pared 1 base from V and 0 bases from J, leaving 8 bases between. The CDR3, as DNA: TGCGCCAGCAGCTTGACAGGCATCTCCTACGAGCAGTACTTC. As protein: CASSLTGISYEQYF.

The chain has TRBV5-1 and TRBJ2-1; weak D call: TRBD2 (5 bases). Trimming stripped 4 bases from V and 8 bases from J, with 22 bases between. This CDR3 region has 16 residues. Germline V lookup: CDR1 SGHRS, CDR2 YFSETQ. CDR3 sequence: CASSPPATTSFDEQFF. The CDR3 nucleotides are TGCGCCAGCAGCCCTCCCGCGACTACAAGTTTCGATGAGCAGTTCTTC.

The rearrangement links TRBV6-5 to TRBJ2-7; 7 bases fit TRBD1. From germline, CDR1 is MNHEY and CDR2 SVGAGI. Germline trimming cut 4 bases from V and 4 bases from J; bases unmatched to any gene: 10. The CDR3 consists of 15 residues. As DNA, the CDR3 is TGTGCCAGCAGTTCTCGACAGGGACGCGGATACGAGCAGTACTTC. It specifies CASSSRQGRGYEQYF.

The chain recombines TRBV28 with TRBJ2-3, with D possibly matching TRBD1 (6 bases). Trimming pared 1 base from V and 0 bases from J, leaving 17 bases between. CDR1 and CDR2 from the germline V gene are MDHEN and SYDVKM. The CDR3 covers 18 residues. Here the CDR3 DNA reads TGTGCCAGCAGTTTATTACCCACACAGGGTCCTAGCACAGATACGCAGTATTTT. Translation gives CASSLLPTQGPSTDTQYF.

CDR3 coding DNA: TGTGCCAGCAGCTTAAGAAGACGGAGTCAAGAGACCCAGTACTTC. Translation: CASSLRRRSQETQYF. The chain uses TRBV11-2 and TRBJ2-5; no reliable D call. The length of the CDR3 is 15 residues. Germline assignment: CDR1 SGHAT and CDR2 FQNNGV. Between the trimmed V and J ends, which lost 2 bases and 2 bases, there was a span of 12 bases.

The chain recombines TRBV23-1 with TRBJ2-7; D not certain. TRBV23-1 is designated an ORF whose function remains uncertain. This CDR3 is 15 amino acids long. Deletions cut 0 bases from V and 5 bases from J, with 14 bases between. The DNA of the CDR3 is TGCGCCAGCAGTCAATCTCGCCAGGTTCTCAACGAGCAGTACTTC. Protein sequence: CASSQSRQVLNEQYF.

The chain employs TRBV2 and TRBJ1-4; weak D call: TRBD1 (5 bases). This CDR3 has 13 amino acids. Germline CDR1 is SNHLY and CDR2 is FYNNEI. V was cut by 6 bases and J by 8 bases, with 13 bases left in between. CDR3 sequence reads: CASRLTGHEKLFF. For the CDR3, the DNA is TGTGCCAGCAGATTAACAGGCCACGAAAAACTGTTTTTT.

V usage is TRBV6-5 and J usage is TRBJ2-1; D gene ambiguous. From germline, CDR1 is MNHEY and CDR2 SVGAGI. The CDR3 is made up of 13 amino acids. V was pared by 5 bases and J by 7 bases, with 12 bases between. CDR3 protein: CASSTYLANEQFF. CDR3 DNA: TGTGCCAGCAGTACCTACCTCGCTAATGAGCAGTTCTTC.

J is TRBJ1-2 and V is TRBV5-1, with 9 bases lining up with TRBD1. The CDR3 runs 16 residues. CDR1 SGHRS and CDR2 YFSETQ come from the germline V gene. After removal of 1 base from V and 6 bases from J, the junction contained 10 bases not matched to a gene. CDR3 in amino acids: CASSLTAGQGRNGYTF. CDR3 coding DNA: TGCGCCAGCAGCTTGACGGCTGGACAGGGGCGTAATGGCTACACCTTC.

V gene TRBV5-5 combines with J gene TRBJ1-2, with TRBD1 matching over 11 bases. The V gene end was trimmed by 4 bases and the J gene end by 0 bases; junction bases not matched to a gene: 8. Per the germline V gene, CDR1 is SGHKS and CDR2 is YYEKEE (reference sequence). The CDR3 length is 17 residues. CDR3 sequence reads: CASSLGTGGLANYGYTF. CDR3 nucleotide sequence: TGTGCCAGCAGCCTCGGGACAGGGGGTTTAGCTAACTATGGCTACACCTTC.

The chain links TRBV29-1 to TRBJ1-2; maybe TRBD1 (6 bases). Looked up from germline, CDR1 is SQVTM and CDR2 is ANQGSEA. V was clipped by 1 base and J by 4 bases, with 16 bases between them. The CDR3 has 15 residues. CDR3 in amino acids: CSVEGSPRGFYGYTF. The CDR3 region has the DNA TGCAGCGTTGAAGGTTCGCCCAGGGGCTTCTATGGCTACACCTTC.

The chain joins TRBV14 to TRBJ1-1, with 7 bases identical to TRBD1. The CDR3 is 13 residues long. Unmatched junction bases numbered 5, after V lost 4 bases and J lost 6 bases. Germline CDR1 SGHDN, CDR2 FVKESK. CDR3 sequence reads: CASSPTGRPEAFF. As DNA, the CDR3 is TGTGCCAGCAGCCCGACAGGGAGGCCTGAAGCTTTCTTT.

CDR3 nucleotide sequence: TGCGCCAGCAGCGAGGTAGAAGGCTCCTACGAGCAGTACTTC. Translation: CASSEVEGSYEQYF. This rearrangement joins TRBV5-1 to TRBJ2-7; D not resolved. The V gene's germline CDR1 is SGHRS and CDR2 YFSETQ. Trimming cost V 4 bases and J 0 bases, with 11 bases left between them. The length of the CDR3 is 14 residues.

The chain uses TRBV5-1 and TRBJ2-2, with TRBD1 identical over 12 bases. CDR3 size: 16 residues. V was clipped by 4 bases and J by 3 bases; unmatched bases: 4. Germline loops: CDR1 SGHRS, CDR2 YFSETQ. CDR3 loop: CASSAGQGAHTGELFF. The CDR3 bases are TGCGCCAGCAGCGCGGGACAGGGGGCGCACACCGGGGAGCTGTTTTTT.

This chain uses TRBV23-1 with TRBJ1-4; 10 nucleotides align to TRBD1. TRBV23-1 belongs to the ORF category, with a function that is uncertain. V lost 6 bases and J lost 8; bases outside the gene matches: 15. The CDR3 consists of 17 residues. The CDR3 spells CASSPLMGTGEEEKLFF. CDR3 nucleotides: TGCGCCAGCAGCCCCCTCATGGGGACAGGGGAAGAAGAAAAACTGTTTTTT.

This chain joins TRBV28 and TRBJ2-1; 11 nucleotides align to TRBD1. Germline V gives CDR1 MDHEN, CDR2 SYDVKM. This CDR3 is 15 amino acids long. V lost 3 bases and J lost 4; bases outside the gene matches: 2. The CDR3 sequence is CASSFRDRGYNEQFF. CDR3 DNA: TGTGCCAGCAGTTTCAGGGACAGGGGGTACAATGAGCAGTTCTTC. The variable domain in full, completed from reference TRBV28 and TRBJ2-1, reads DVKVTQSSRYLVKRTGEKVFLECVQDMDHENMFWYRQDPGLGLRLIYFSYDVKMKEKGDIPEGYSVSREKKERFSLILESASTNQTSMYLCASSFRDRGYNEQFFGPGTRLTVL.